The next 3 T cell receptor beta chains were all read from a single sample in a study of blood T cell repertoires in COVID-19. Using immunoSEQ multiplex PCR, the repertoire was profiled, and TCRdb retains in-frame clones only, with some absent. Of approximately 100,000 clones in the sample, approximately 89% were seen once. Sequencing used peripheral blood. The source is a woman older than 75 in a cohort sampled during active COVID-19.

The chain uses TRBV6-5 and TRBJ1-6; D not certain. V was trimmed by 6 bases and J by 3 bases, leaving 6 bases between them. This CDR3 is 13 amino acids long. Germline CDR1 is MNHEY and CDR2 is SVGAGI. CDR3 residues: CASSPDYNSPLHF. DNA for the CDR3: TGTGCCAGCAGCCCAGACTATAATTCACCCCTCCACTTT.

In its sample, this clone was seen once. Here the CDR3 DNA reads TGTGCCAGCAGCGTCCGGGACAGGCCCTACGAGCAGTACTTC. Protein product: CASSVRDRPYEQYF. V and J are TRBV9 and TRBJ2-7; 8 bases match TRBD1. The length of the CDR3 is 14 residues. Germline V lookup: CDR1 SGDLS, CDR2 YYNGEE. With 2 bases clipped from V and 2 bases from J, the junction kept 3 bases outside the gene matches.

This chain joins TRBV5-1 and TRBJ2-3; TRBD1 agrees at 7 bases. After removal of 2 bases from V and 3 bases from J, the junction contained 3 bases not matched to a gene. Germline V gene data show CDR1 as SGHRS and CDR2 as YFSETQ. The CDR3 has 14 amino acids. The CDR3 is CASSFGTETDTQYF. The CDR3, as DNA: TGCGCCAGCAGCTTTGGGACAGAGACAGATACGCAGTATTTT.